This entry is about one TCR beta chain. Antigen specificity is unknown. Sequencing was performed with immunoSEQ multiplex PCR; in TCRdb, only in-frame clones are kept and a portion is missing. Here the sample spans roughly 170,000 clones, around 90% being singletons. The data derive from a study of T cell responses to AZD1222 COVID-19 vaccine. The wider study: The study pooled second doses at about 4 or about 12 weeks.

Whole-study findings and limits: In all cases, repertoires were sampled only after the peak T cell response. Spike-specific TCR breadth and depth went up after people got two AZD1222 doses. Only 5 or 6 AZD1222 recipients tested seropositive at baseline.

Per the germline V gene, CDR1 is KGHSH and CDR2 is LQKENI. Trimming took off 2 bases at V and 4 bases at J, with 6 bases between the two ends. The CDR3 covers 12 residues. The chain links TRBV18 to TRBJ2-7; the D gene is possibly TRBD2 (5 bases). The source was peripheral blood, collected on day 0 of AZD1222 vaccination. This clonotype originated in an adult in good health. For the CDR3, the DNA is TGTGCCAGCTCACCAGGGGAGTACGAGCAGTACTTC. Protein sequence: CASSPGEYEQYF.